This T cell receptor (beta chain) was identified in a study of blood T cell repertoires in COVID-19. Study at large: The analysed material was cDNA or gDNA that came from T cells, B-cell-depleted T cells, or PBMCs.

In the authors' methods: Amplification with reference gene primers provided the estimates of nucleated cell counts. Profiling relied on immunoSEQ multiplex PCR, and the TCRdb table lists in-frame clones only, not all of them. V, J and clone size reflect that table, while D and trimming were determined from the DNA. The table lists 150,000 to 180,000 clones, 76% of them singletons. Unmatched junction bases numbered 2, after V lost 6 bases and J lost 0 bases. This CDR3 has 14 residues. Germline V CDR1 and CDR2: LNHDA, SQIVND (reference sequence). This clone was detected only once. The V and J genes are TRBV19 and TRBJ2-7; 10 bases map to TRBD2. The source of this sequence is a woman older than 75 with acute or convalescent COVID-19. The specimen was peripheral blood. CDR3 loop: CASRRTSGSYEQYF. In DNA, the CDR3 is TGTGCCAGTAGGAGGACTAGCGGCTCCTACGAGCAGTACTTC.